These 9 T cell receptor beta chains were sequenced from one sample in a study of T cells in localized non-small cell lung cancer. Sequencing was performed with immunoSEQ multiplex PCR; in TCRdb, only in-frame clones are kept and a portion is missing. This table has around 2,000 clones, approximately 21% appearing once. The sequencing here drew on normal lung tissue next to the tumor, taken before any cancer treatment. These TCRs come from a woman aged 35 to 70 with stage I lung adenocarcinoma.

This sequence joins TRBV19 and TRBJ2-1; possibly TRBD1 or TRBD2 for D (7 bases each). The CDR3 contains 15 residues. Germline values: CDR1 LNHDA, CDR2 SQIVND (reference sequence). V was pared by 2 bases and J by 3 bases, with 11 bases between. The CDR3 protein is CASSIPGGGYNEQFF. The DNA of the CDR3 is TGTGCCAGTAGTATACCAGGGGGGGGCTACAATGAGCAGTTCTTC.

This sequence joins TRBV19 and TRBJ2-7; unclear D gene. Germline lookup yields CDR1 LNHDA and CDR2 SQIVND (reference sequence). CDR3 length: 14 amino acids. V shed 3 bases and J shed 3 bases, with 12 bases lying between them. The CDR3 protein is CASSMRPVGYEQYF. CDR3 sequence (DNA): TGTGCCAGTAGTATGCGTCCAGTCGGCTACGAGCAGTACTTC.

The chain is built from TRBV6-8 and TRBJ1-1, with 7 bases fitting TRBD1. V lost 6 bases, J lost 1 base, and 5 bases stayed unmatched. CDR1 is MNHGY and CDR2 is SAAAGT in the germline V gene. The CDR3 loop spans 14 amino acids. CDR3 sequence: CASRPGQTNTEAFF. The CDR3 DNA sequence: TGTGCCAGCAGACCGGGACAGACGAACACTGAAGCTTTCTTT.

V is TRBV19 and J is TRBJ2-7, with a possible D match to TRBD1 (5 bases). This CDR3 has 12 amino acids. Germline V gene data show CDR1 as LNHDA and CDR2 as SQIVND (reference sequence). V dropped 8 bases and J dropped 12 bases, with 20 bases sitting between them. The CDR3 DNA is TGTGCCAGTGGACAAAGGAACGGACCGCCGTACTTC. It specifies CASGQRNGPPYF.

This clone has just a few counts. The chain uses TRBV19 and TRBJ1-3; no clear D gene. Germline CDR1 reads LNHDA; CDR2 reads SQIVND (reference sequence). Between the trimmed V and J ends, which lost 2 bases and 0 bases, there was a span of 11 bases. This CDR3 comprises 16 residues. The CDR3 nucleotides read TGTGCCAGTAGTATAACGGAACGTCTCTCTGGAAACACCATATATTTT. This sequence encodes CASSITERLSGNTIYF. Full variable domain (missing parts from reference TRBV19 and TRBJ1-3): DGGITQSPKYLFRKEGQNVTLSCEQNLNHDAMYWYRQDPGQGLRLIYYSQIVNDFQKGDIAEGYSVSREKKESFPLTVTSAQKNPTAFYLCASSITERLSGNTIYFGEGSWLTVV.

This clone showed up just a few times. The chain employs TRBV11-3 and TRBJ1-2; D is uncertain. The CDR3 loop spans 15 amino acids. V was pared by 0 bases and J by 0 bases, with 8 bases between. Germline CDR1 SGHNT, CDR2 YENEEA. CDR3 protein: CASSLEGSSNYGYTF. CDR3 in DNA: TGTGCCAGCAGCTTAGAGGGCAGTTCTAACTATGGCTACACCTTC.

This clone was seen a few times. The CDR3 DNA reads as TGTGCCAGCAGCCAGGGGACCCCCTCCTGGGGGACCCAGTACTTC. This gives the protein CASSQGTPSWGTQYF. V and J are TRBV14 and TRBJ2-5; D may be TRBD1 or TRBD2 (5 bases each). The ends were cut back, 3 bases at V and 7 bases at J, with 18 bases in the middle. CDR1 SGHDN and CDR2 FVKESK come from the germline V gene. The length of the CDR3 is 15 residues.

The chain joins TRBV6-8 to TRBJ2-7; 9 bases line up with TRBD1. The junction had 6 bases not matched to a gene; V was cut back by 2 bases and J by 1 base. This CDR3 has 16 amino acids. The germline V gene encodes CDR1 MNHGY and CDR2 SAAAGT. The CDR3 DNA follows: TGTGCCAGCAGTTACGGCGGGACAGGGATGTCCTACGAGCAGTACTTC. It encodes CASSYGGTGMSYEQYF.

Concerning this clone: The missing CDR3 end, 1 residue past where the read stops, is filled in from the germline J gene. The chain joins TRBV6-1 to TRBJ1-1; no definite D call. Per germline, CDR1 MNHNS and CDR2 SASEGT. The CDR3 runs 15 residues. V dropped 1 base and J dropped 3 bases, with 12 bases sitting between them. CDR3 bases read: TGTGCCAGCAGTGAAGATTGGCAGCCGGACACTGAAGCTTTC. Its protein is CASSEDWQPDTEAF. The full CDR3 is CASSEDWQPDTEAFF.